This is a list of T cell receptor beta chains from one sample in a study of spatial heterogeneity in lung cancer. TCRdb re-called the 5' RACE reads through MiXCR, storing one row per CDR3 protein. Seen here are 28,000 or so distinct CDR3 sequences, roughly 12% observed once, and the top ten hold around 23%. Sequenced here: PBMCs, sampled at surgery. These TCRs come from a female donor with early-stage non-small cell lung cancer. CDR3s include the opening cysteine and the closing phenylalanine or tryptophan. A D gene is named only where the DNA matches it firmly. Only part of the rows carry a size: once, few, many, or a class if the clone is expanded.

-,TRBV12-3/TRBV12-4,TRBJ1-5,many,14,TGTGCCAGCAGTTTGAAGGGGGACAATCAGCCCCAGCATTTT,CASSLKGDNQPQHF
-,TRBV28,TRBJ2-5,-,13,TGTGCCAGCAGAATGGACGCAAAAGAGACCCAGTACTTC,CASRMDAKETQYF
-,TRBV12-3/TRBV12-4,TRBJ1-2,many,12,TGTGCCAGCAGCCCTTCATTGGCCGGCTACACCTTC,CASSPSLAGYTF
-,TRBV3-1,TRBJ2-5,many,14,TGTGCCAGCAGCCAAGACAGCACTCAAGAGACCCAGCACTTC,CASSQDSTQETQHF
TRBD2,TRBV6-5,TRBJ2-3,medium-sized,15,TGTGCCAGCAGCCTAGGACTAGCGGGAACGAATACGCAGTATTTT,CASSLGLAGTNTQYF
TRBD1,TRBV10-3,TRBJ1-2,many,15,TGTGCCATCAGTGATCCCGAGACAGGGCACTATGGCTACACCTTC,CAISDPETGHYGYTF
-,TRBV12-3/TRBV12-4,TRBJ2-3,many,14,TGTGCCAGCAGTTTAAGGGAGTCCACAGATACGCAGTATTTT,CASSLRESTDTQYF
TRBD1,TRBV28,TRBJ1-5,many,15,TGTGCCAGCAGTTTATTTCGACAGGGGGGTCAGCCCCAGCATTTT,CASSLFRQGGQPQHF
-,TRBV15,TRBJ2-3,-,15,TGTGCCACCAGCACGGGATTAGTCGGGACAGATACGCAGTATTTT,CATSTGLVGTDTQYF
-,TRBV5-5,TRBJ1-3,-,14,TGTGCCAGCAGCTTGTTGAGCTCTGGAAACACCATATATTTT,CASSLLSSGNTIYF
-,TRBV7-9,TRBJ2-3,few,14,TGTGCCAGCAGCCCTCTCATTAGCACAGATACGCAGTATTTT,CASSPLISTDTQYF
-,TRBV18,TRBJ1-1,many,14,TGTGCCAGCTCGATTGGACGGACGAACACTGAAGCTTTCTTT,CASSIGRTNTEAFF
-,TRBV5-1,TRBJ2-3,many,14,TGCGCCAGCAGACTAAGTGACAGCACAGATACGCAGTATTTT,CASRLSDSTDTQYF
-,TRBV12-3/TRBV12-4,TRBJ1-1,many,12,TGTGCCAGCAGCAGACCCGGCACTGAAGCTTTCTTT,CASSRPGTEAFF
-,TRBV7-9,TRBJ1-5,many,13,TGTGCCAGCAGCTGGCAGGAAGATCAGCCCCAGCATTTT,CASSWQEDQPQHF
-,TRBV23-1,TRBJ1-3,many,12,TGCGCCAGCAGGCCCGCCGGAAACACCATATATTTT,CASRPAGNTIYF
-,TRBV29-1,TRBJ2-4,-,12,TGCAGCGTTGAAGGGACTGGCGACATTCAGTACTTC,CSVEGTGDIQYF
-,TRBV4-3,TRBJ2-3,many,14,TGCGCCAGCAGCCAAGCCATACCCACAGATACGCAGTATTTT,CASSQAIPTDTQYF
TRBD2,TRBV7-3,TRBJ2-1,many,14,TGTGCCAGCAGCTCGGGACTAGGGCCCAATGAGCAGTTCTTC,CASSSGLGPNEQFF
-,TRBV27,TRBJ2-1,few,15,TGTGCCAGCAGTTTGGGGGTGAGCGGGCACAATGAGCAGTTCTTC,CASSLGVSGHNEQFF
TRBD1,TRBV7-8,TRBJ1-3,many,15,TGTGCCAGCAGCAGAGGGACAGCCTCTGGAAACACCATATATTTT,CASSRGTASGNTIYF
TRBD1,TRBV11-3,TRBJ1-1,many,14,TGTGCCAGCAGCATTGGACAGGGGAACACTGAAGCTTTCTTT,CASSIGQGNTEAFF
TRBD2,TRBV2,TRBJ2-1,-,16,TGTGCCAGCAGAAGCCCTCTAGCGGGAGTGGTGAATGAGCAGTTCTTC,CASRSPLAGVVNEQFF
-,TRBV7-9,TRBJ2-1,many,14,TGTGCCAGCAGCCCGCATCGGAGTGACAATGAGCAGTTCTTC,CASSPHRSDNEQFF
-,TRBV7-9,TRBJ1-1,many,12,TGTGCCAGCAGCTTAAGTGGGCAAGAAGCTTTCTTT,CASSLSGQEAFF
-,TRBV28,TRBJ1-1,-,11,TGTGCCAGTACTGCTCACACTGAAGCTTTCTTT,CASTAHTEAFF
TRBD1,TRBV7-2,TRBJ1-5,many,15,TGTGCCAGCAGCACCAGACAGGGGGTTTATCAGCCCCAGCATTTT,CASSTRQGVYQPQHF
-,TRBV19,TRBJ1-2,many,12,TGTGCCAGTAGTACCCCGCCCTATGGCTACACCTTC,CASSTPPYGYTF
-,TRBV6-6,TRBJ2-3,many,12,TGTGCCAGCAGTAGACAGTCAGATACGCAGTATTTT,CASSRQSDTQYF
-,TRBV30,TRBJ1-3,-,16,TGTGCCTGGAGTGTAACCGGACAGCACTACGGAAACACCATATATTTT,CAWSVTGQHYGNTIYF
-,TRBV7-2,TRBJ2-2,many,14,TGTGCCAGCAGCCCATACATGAACACCGGGGAGCTGTTTTTT,CASSPYMNTGELFF
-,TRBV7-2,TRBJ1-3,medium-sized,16,TGTGCCAGCAGCGTCGAATTGGGGGCGACTGGAAACACCATATATTTT,CASSVELGATGNTIYF
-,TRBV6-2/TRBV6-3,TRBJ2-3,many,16,TGTGCCAGCGGGAAAACCGGGACAAGGCCCACAGATACGCAGTATTTT,CASGKTGTRPTDTQYF
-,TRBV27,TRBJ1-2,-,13,TGTGCCAGCAGTTTATCGGGGAACTATGGCTACACCTTC,CASSLSGNYGYTF
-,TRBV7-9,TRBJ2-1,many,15,TGTGCCAGCAGCCAACAGGAGATCTCCTACAATGAGCAGTTCTTC,CASSQQEISYNEQFF